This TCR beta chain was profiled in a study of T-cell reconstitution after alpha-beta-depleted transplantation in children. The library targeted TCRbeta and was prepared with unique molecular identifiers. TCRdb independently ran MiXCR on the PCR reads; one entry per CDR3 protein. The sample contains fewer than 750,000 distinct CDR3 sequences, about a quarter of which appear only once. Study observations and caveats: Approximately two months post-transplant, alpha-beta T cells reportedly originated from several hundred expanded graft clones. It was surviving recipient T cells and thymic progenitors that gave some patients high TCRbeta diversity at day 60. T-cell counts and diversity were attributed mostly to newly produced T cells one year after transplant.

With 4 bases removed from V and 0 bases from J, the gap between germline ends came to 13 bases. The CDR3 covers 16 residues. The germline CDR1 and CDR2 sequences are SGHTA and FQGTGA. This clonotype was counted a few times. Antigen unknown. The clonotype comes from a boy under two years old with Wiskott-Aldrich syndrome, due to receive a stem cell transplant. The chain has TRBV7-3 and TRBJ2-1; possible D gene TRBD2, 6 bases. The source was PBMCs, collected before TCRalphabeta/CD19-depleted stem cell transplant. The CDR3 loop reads CASSYSSVSSYNEQFF. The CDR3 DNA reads TGTGCCAGCAGCTACTCTAGCGTTAGCTCCTACAATGAGCAGTTCTTC. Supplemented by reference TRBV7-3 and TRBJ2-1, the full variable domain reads GAGVSQTPSNKVTEKGKYVELRCDPISGHTALYWYRQSLGQGPEFLIYFQGTGAADDSGLPNDRFFAVRPEGSVSTLKIQRTERGDSAVYLCASSYSSVSSYNEQFFGPGTRLTVL.